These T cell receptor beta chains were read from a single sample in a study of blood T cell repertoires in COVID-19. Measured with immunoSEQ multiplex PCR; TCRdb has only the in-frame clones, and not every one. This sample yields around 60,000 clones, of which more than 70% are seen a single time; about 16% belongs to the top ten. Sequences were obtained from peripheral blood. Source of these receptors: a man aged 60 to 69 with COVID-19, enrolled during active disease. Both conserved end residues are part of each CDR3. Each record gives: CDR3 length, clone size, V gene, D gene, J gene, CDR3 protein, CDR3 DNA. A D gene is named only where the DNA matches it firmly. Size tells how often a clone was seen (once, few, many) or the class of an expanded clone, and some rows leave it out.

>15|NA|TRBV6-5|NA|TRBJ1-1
CASIGPGDLNTEAFF
TGTGCCAGCATCGGCCCAGGTGACCTGAACACTGAAGCTTTCTTT
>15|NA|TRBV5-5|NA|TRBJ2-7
CASILGLAYSYEQYF
TGTGCCAGCATCCTGGGGCTAGCGTACTCCTACGAGCAGTACTTC
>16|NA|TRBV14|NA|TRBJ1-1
CASSQDLGEGNTEAFF
TGTGCCAGCAGCCAAGATCTAGGTGAGGGGAACACTGAAGCTTTCTTT
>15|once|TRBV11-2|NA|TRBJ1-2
CASSPNTRGEYGYTF
TGTGCCAGCAGCCCTAATACACGGGGGGAATATGGCTACACCTTC
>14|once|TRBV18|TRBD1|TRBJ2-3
CASSGTGVTDTQYF
TGTGCCAGCTCGGGGACAGGAGTCACAGATACGCAGTATTTT
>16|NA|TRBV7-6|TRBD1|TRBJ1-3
CASSLGQGAGGNTIYF
TGTGCCAGCAGCTTAGGGCAGGGGGCCGGCGGAAACACCATATATTTT
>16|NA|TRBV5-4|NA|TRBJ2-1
CASSSATGTSYNEQFF
TGTGCCAGCAGCTCAGCGACTGGCACCTCCTACAATGAGCAGTTCTTC
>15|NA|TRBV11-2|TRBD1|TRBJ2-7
CASSLKKQGAYEQYF
TGTGCCAGCAGCTTAAAAAAACAGGGGGCCTACGAGCAGTACTTC
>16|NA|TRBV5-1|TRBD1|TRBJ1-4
CASSLRPSGTGEKLFF
TGCGCCAGCAGCTTACGACCTTCCGGGACAGGGGAAAAACTGTTTTTT
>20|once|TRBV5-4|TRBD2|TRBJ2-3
CASSLAAGGKLAGGPDTQYF
TGTGCCAGCAGCTTGGCTGCAGGGGGCAAGTTAGCGGGAGGGCCAGATACGCAGTATTTT
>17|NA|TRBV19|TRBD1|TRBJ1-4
CASSIPGTASRNEKLFF
TGTGCCAGTAGTATTCCTGGGACAGCGTCCCGGAATGAAAAACTGTTTTTT
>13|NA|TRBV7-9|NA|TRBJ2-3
CASSMKGGDTQYF
TGTGCCAGCAGCATGAAAGGGGGAGATACGCAGTATTTT
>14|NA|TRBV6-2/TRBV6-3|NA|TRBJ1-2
CASSYRGFLNGYTF
TGTGCCAGCAGTTATAGGGGATTCCTAAATGGCTACACCTTC
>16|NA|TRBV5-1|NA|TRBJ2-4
CASSLTGDFAKNIQYF
TGCGCCAGCAGCTTAACAGGGGACTTCGCCAAAAACATTCAGTACTTC
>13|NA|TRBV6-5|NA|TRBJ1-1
CASKVAGNTEAFF
TGTGCCAGCAAAGTGGCAGGGAACACTGAAGCTTTCTTT
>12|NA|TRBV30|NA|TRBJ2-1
CALGRRYNEQFF
TGTGCCTTGGGGAGGCGCTATAATGAGCAGTTCTTC
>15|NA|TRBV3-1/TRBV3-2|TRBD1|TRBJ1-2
CASSQDGTGVGGYTF
TGTGCCAGCAGCCAAGACGGGACAGGGGTTGGTGGCTACACCTTC
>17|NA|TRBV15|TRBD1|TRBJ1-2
CATSRERGDRSHYGYTF
TGTGCCACCAGCAGAGAGAGGGGGGACAGGTCGCACTATGGCTACACCTTC
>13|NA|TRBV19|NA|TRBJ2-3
CASRQMTTDTQYF
TGTGCCAGTAGACAGATGACCACAGATACGCAGTATTTT
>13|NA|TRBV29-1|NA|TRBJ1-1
CSVEKGQGTEAFF
TGCAGCGTTGAGAAGGGCCAGGGAACTGAAGCTTTCTTT
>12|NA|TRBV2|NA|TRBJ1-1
CASSDPFGEAFF
TGTGCCAGCAGTGACCCCTTCGGGGAAGCTTTCTTT
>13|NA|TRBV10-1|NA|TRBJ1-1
CASSPRLNTEAFF
TGCGCCAGCAGTCCGAGGCTGAACACTGAAGCTTTCTTT
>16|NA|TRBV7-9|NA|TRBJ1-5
CASSSVQGRSNQPQHF
TGTGCCAGCAGCTCAGTGCAGGGTAGGAGCAATCAGCCCCAGCATTTT
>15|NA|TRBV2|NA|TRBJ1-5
CASSPFDTYNQPQHF
TGTGCCAGCAGCCCTTTTGACACCTACAATCAGCCCCAGCATTTT
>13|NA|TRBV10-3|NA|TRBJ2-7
CAISPRGTYEQYF
TGTGCCATCAGTCCCAGGGGCACCTACGAGCAGTACTTC
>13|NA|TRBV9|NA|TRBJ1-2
CASSVSGGVGYTF
TGTGCCAGCAGCGTATCGGGAGGGGTTGGCTACACCTTC
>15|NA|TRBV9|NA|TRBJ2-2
CASSFGTPNTGELFF
TGTGCCAGCAGCTTCGGGACTCCAAACACCGGGGAGCTGTTTTTT
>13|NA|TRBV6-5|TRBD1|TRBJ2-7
CASQGQDYYEQYF
TGTGCCAGCCAGGGACAGGACTATTACGAGCAGTACTTC
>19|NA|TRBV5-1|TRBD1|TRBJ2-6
CASSLDAGTVPSGANVLTF
TGCGCCAGCAGCTTGGATGCTGGGACAGTCCCCTCTGGGGCCAACGTCCTGACTTTC
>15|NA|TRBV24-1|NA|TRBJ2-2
CATSDERDWGGELFF
TGTGCCACCAGTGATGAGAGGGATTGGGGCGGGGAGCTGTTTTTT
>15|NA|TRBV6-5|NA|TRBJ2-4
CASSYSAIGKNIQYF
TGTGCCAGCAGTTACTCCGCCATCGGCAAAAACATTCAGTACTTC
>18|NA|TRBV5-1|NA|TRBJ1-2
CASSLGFGPTGLNYGYTF
TGCGCCAGCAGCTTGGGGTTCGGCCCCACAGGCCTTAACTATGGCTACACCTTC
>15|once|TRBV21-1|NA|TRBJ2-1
CASSKGVGQNNEQFF
TGTGCCAGCAGCAAAGGAGTGGGACAGAACAATGAGCAGTTCTTC
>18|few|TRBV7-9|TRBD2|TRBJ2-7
CASSFRTSGRRTKYEQYF
TGTGCCAGCAGCTTCCGGACTAGCGGGAGAAGGACTAAGTACGAGCAGTACTTC
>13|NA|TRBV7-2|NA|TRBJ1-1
CASSLDRQGLAFF
TGTGCCAGCAGCTTAGATCGGCAGGGGTTGGCTTTCTTT
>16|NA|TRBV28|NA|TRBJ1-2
CASSLGFGRVVYGYTF
TGTGCCAGCAGTTTAGGCTTTGGCAGGGTGGTCTATGGCTACACCTTC
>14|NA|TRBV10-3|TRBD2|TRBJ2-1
CAIGGLADWGEQFF
TGTGCCATCGGGGGACTAGCGGACTGGGGTGAGCAGTTCTTC